Listed below are T cell receptor beta chains from one sample, sequenced in a study of T cell changes during pregnancy in multiple sclerosis. Only in-frame clones appear in the TCRdb table, and some are missing; sequencing was by immunoSEQ multiplex PCR. The data hold around 31,000 clones, with 90% observed a single time. Sequenced here: CD8+ T cells from peripheral blood mononuclear cells, sampled in the second trimester of pregnancy. These receptors all stem from a female donor with multiple sclerosis, enrolled in a pregnancy study. The CDR3 runs from the conserved cysteine through the conserved F or W. The D gene is left open where the match is weak. Expanded clones get a size class; other rows say once, few or many, or leave the size out.

CDR3nt: TGTGCCAGCAGTTTATTGCCCAGCGGGAGGGGACTATACTACAATGAGCAGTTCTTC
CDR3aa: CASSLLPSGRGLYYNEQFF
j_gene: TRBJ2-1
len: 19
abundance: .
d_gene: TRBD2
v_gene: TRBV27

CDR3nt: TGTGCCAGCAGCTTAGGGGAGGCGGGGTTAAGCTCCTACAATGAGCAGTTCTTC
CDR3aa: CASSLGEAGLSSYNEQFF
j_gene: TRBJ2-1
len: 18
abundance: .
d_gene: .
v_gene: TRBV11-2

CDR3nt: TGCGCCAGCAGCCCCGGACTAGCGGTATACAATGAGCAGTTCTTC
CDR3aa: CASSPGLAVYNEQFF
j_gene: TRBJ2-1
len: 15
abundance: .
d_gene: TRBD2
v_gene: TRBV5-1

CDR3nt: TGTGCCAGCAGCGACCCGGGACAGGGGCCCGGCTACACCTTC
CDR3aa: CASSDPGQGPGYTF
j_gene: TRBJ1-2
len: 14
abundance: .
d_gene: TRBD1
v_gene: TRBV5-4

CDR3nt: TGTGCCAGTATGTGGGGTAGGGGGAACACTGAAGCTTTCTTT
CDR3aa: CASMWGRGNTEAFF
j_gene: TRBJ1-1
len: 14
abundance: .
d_gene: .
v_gene: TRBV19

CDR3nt: TGTGCCAGCAGTATTAGCGGGAGGGGGAACGAGCAGTACTTC
CDR3aa: CASSISGRGNEQYF
j_gene: TRBJ2-7
len: 14
abundance: .
d_gene: TRBD2
v_gene: TRBV27

CDR3nt: TGTGCCAGCAGGGGGGCGCGGGGGGCATACAATGAGCAGTTCTTC
CDR3aa: CASRGARGAYNEQFF
j_gene: TRBJ2-1
len: 15
abundance: .
d_gene: TRBD2
v_gene: TRBV5-4

CDR3nt: TGTGCCAGCAGCCCGCGGGCCAACGTGGGGAATGAGCAGTTCTTC
CDR3aa: CASSPRANVGNEQFF
j_gene: TRBJ2-1
len: 15
abundance: .
d_gene: .
v_gene: TRBV7-9

CDR3nt: TGTGCCAGCAGCTTAGTTCGGGGCGAGCAGTACTTC
CDR3aa: CASSLVRGEQYF
j_gene: TRBJ2-7
len: 12
abundance: .
d_gene: .
v_gene: TRBV13

CDR3nt: TGTGCCAGCAGCGGAACTCAGCGGGAGAGCTCCTACAATGAGCAGTTCTTC
CDR3aa: CASSGTQRESSYNEQFF
j_gene: TRBJ2-1
len: 17
abundance: .
d_gene: TRBD2
v_gene: TRBV9

CDR3nt: TGCGCCAGCAGGATTGATGCTCCCTATGAAGCTTTCTTT
CDR3aa: CASRIDAPYEAFF
j_gene: TRBJ1-1
len: 13
abundance: few
d_gene: .
v_gene: TRBV5-1

CDR3nt: TGCGCCAGCAGCCGACCTGCTGGGAGGTCGGAGACCCAGTACTTC
CDR3aa: CASSRPAGRSETQYF
j_gene: TRBJ2-5
len: 15
abundance: .
d_gene: .
v_gene: TRBV5-1

CDR3nt: TGTGCCAGCAGCTTTCAGGGGAATCAGCCCCAGCATTTT
CDR3aa: CASSFQGNQPQHF
j_gene: TRBJ1-5
len: 13
abundance: .
d_gene: .
v_gene: TRBV7-9

CDR3nt: TGTGCCAGCAGTGAAGCTACACCTAATGAAAAACTGTTTTTT
CDR3aa: CASSEATPNEKLFF
j_gene: TRBJ1-4
len: 14
abundance: .
d_gene: .
v_gene: TRBV6-1

CDR3nt: TGTGCCATCAGGTCCCATCGACGAGAGGGCAACGAGCAGTACTTC
CDR3aa: CAIRSHRREGNEQYF
j_gene: TRBJ2-7
len: 15
abundance: .
d_gene: .
v_gene: TRBV10-3

CDR3nt: TGTGCCAGCAGTGAAGGGTTACAGAAAAACATTCAGTACTTC
CDR3aa: CASSEGLQKNIQYF
j_gene: TRBJ2-4
len: 14
abundance: .
d_gene: .
v_gene: TRBV2

CDR3nt: TGTGCCAGCAGTGGAACTGCTGGACTAGCGGGAGTAGGAGAGCAGTTCTTC
CDR3aa: CASSGTAGLAGVGEQFF
j_gene: TRBJ2-1
len: 17
abundance: .
d_gene: TRBD2
v_gene: TRBV2

CDR3nt: TGTGCCAGCAGCCTCGGGGGGGACGAGGCCTACGAGCAGTACTTC
CDR3aa: CASSLGGDEAYEQYF
j_gene: TRBJ2-7
len: 15
abundance: .
d_gene: TRBD2
v_gene: TRBV9

CDR3nt: TGTGCCAGCAGTTACTCTCAAGCGGGAGGCGGGGAGCAGTTCTTC
CDR3aa: CASSYSQAGGGEQFF
j_gene: TRBJ2-1
len: 15
abundance: .
d_gene: TRBD2
v_gene: TRBV6-5

CDR3nt: TGTGCCAGCAGATCCAATTGGGGACAGGGGTCGTTAGAGCAGTACTTC
CDR3aa: CASRSNWGQGSLEQYF
j_gene: TRBJ2-7
len: 16
abundance: .
d_gene: TRBD1
v_gene: TRBV7-9

CDR3nt: TGCGCCAGCAGCCAAGTGGGGCAGTCAGGAAACACCATATATTTT
CDR3aa: CASSQVGQSGNTIYF
j_gene: TRBJ1-3
len: 15
abundance: .
d_gene: .
v_gene: TRBV4-1

CDR3nt: TGTGCCAGCAGTCAAGCGGCCTACGAGCAGTACTTC
CDR3aa: CASSQAAYEQYF
j_gene: TRBJ2-7
len: 12
abundance: .
d_gene: .
v_gene: TRBV11-2

CDR3nt: TGTGCCAGCAGCCCCGGGACTAGCGGAAGGTACGAGCAGTACTTC
CDR3aa: CASSPGTSGRYEQYF
j_gene: TRBJ2-7
len: 15
abundance: once
d_gene: TRBD2
v_gene: TRBV11-2

CDR3nt: TGTGCCAGCTCACCACGCTCCAGGGGGCGATTTAGCAATCAGCCCCAGCATTTT
CDR3aa: CASSPRSRGRFSNQPQHF
j_gene: TRBJ1-5
len: 18
abundance: .
d_gene: TRBD1
v_gene: TRBV18

CDR3nt: TGTGCCAGTAGTACGGACAGGGGGTTTGAGCCCCAGCATTTT
CDR3aa: CASSTDRGFEPQHF
j_gene: TRBJ1-5
len: 14
abundance: .
d_gene: TRBD1
v_gene: TRBV19

CDR3nt: TGTGCCAGCAGCTTAGGCGGACAGGTCGAATTTAGCACAGATACGCAGTATTTT
CDR3aa: CASSLGGQVEFSTDTQYF
j_gene: TRBJ2-3
len: 18
abundance: .
d_gene: TRBD1
v_gene: TRBV11-3

CDR3nt: TGTGCCAGCAGTTTACTGGGGCAAGGAAACACCATATATTTT
CDR3aa: CASSLLGQGNTIYF
j_gene: TRBJ1-3
len: 14
abundance: .
d_gene: .
v_gene: TRBV27

CDR3nt: TGTGCCAGCAGCCCACAGACAGGGGCGATCTATGGCTACACCTTC
CDR3aa: CASSPQTGAIYGYTF
j_gene: TRBJ1-2
len: 15
abundance: few
d_gene: TRBD1
v_gene: TRBV5-4

CDR3nt: TGTGCCAGCAGCTTAGCGCAAGGGGCTAATGAAAAACTGTTTTTT
CDR3aa: CASSLAQGANEKLFF
j_gene: TRBJ1-4
len: 15
abundance: once
d_gene: .
v_gene: TRBV7-9

CDR3nt: TGTGCCAGCAGCCAAGACTCGACTTCCCCTAGTAATGAGCAGTTCTTC
CDR3aa: CASSQDSTSPSNEQFF
j_gene: TRBJ2-1
len: 16
abundance: .
d_gene: .
v_gene: TRBV4-2

CDR3nt: TGCGCCAGCAGCTTTTTGCAGGGCGTTCTCTACGAGCAGTACTTC
CDR3aa: CASSFLQGVLYEQYF
j_gene: TRBJ2-7
len: 15
abundance: few
d_gene: .
v_gene: TRBV5-1

CDR3nt: TGTGCCAGTAGTGACCGGGACAGGGGTTATGTAAGCAATCAGCCCCAGCATTTT
CDR3aa: CASSDRDRGYVSNQPQHF
j_gene: TRBJ1-5
len: 18
abundance: .
d_gene: TRBD1
v_gene: TRBV19

CDR3nt: TGTGCCAGCAGCCAAGAAGGGGGTTTCCCCTACAATGAGCAGTTCTTC
CDR3aa: CASSQEGGFPYNEQFF
j_gene: TRBJ2-1
len: 16
abundance: .
d_gene: .
v_gene: TRBV14

CDR3nt: TGCAGCGCCCCCCGGGACACATCTAACTATGGCTACACCTTC
CDR3aa: CSAPRDTSNYGYTF
j_gene: TRBJ1-2
len: 14
abundance: .
d_gene: .
v_gene: TRBV29-1

CDR3nt: TGTGCCAGCAGCGTAGATCTAGCGGGGGCCAATGAGCAGTTCTTC
CDR3aa: CASSVDLAGANEQFF
j_gene: TRBJ2-1
len: 15
abundance: .
d_gene: TRBD2
v_gene: TRBV9

CDR3nt: TGCGCCAGCAGCTTAGACAGCTCCTACGAGCAGTACTTC
CDR3aa: CASSLDSSYEQYF
j_gene: TRBJ2-7
len: 13
abundance: .
d_gene: .
v_gene: TRBV4-1

CDR3nt: TGTGCCAGCAGCTGGACAGGGTCTTGGGAAAAACTGTTTTTT
CDR3aa: CASSWTGSWEKLFF
j_gene: TRBJ1-4
len: 14
abundance: .
d_gene: TRBD1
v_gene: TRBV7-9

CDR3nt: TGCGCCAGCAGCTTACAGGGGGCCAACGAGCAGTACTTC
CDR3aa: CASSLQGANEQYF
j_gene: TRBJ2-7
len: 13
abundance: .
d_gene: TRBD1
v_gene: TRBV5-1

CDR3nt: TGTGCCAGCAGTGACTCGACTAGCGGCTCCTACAATGAGCAGTTCTTC
CDR3aa: CASSDSTSGSYNEQFF
j_gene: TRBJ2-1
len: 16
abundance: .
d_gene: TRBD2
v_gene: TRBV6-4

CDR3nt: TGCGCCAGCAGTCCCGGGACAGGGGTGTACATTCAGTACTTC
CDR3aa: CASSPGTGVYIQYF
j_gene: TRBJ2-4
len: 14
abundance: .
d_gene: TRBD1
v_gene: TRBV10-2

CDR3nt: TGTGCCAGCAGTTTCTCAGGGCAGGGATTCCCCGGGGAGCTGTTTTTT
CDR3aa: CASSFSGQGFPGELFF
j_gene: TRBJ2-2
len: 16
abundance: .
d_gene: .
v_gene: TRBV27

CDR3nt: TGTGCCAGCAGCGCCGGGACTAGCGACCAAGAGACCCAGTACTTC
CDR3aa: CASSAGTSDQETQYF
j_gene: TRBJ2-5
len: 15
abundance: .
d_gene: TRBD2
v_gene: TRBV9

CDR3nt: TGCGCCAGCAGCCAAGCATTAGCGGGGGGAAACGAGCAGTACTTC
CDR3aa: CASSQALAGGNEQYF
j_gene: TRBJ2-7
len: 15
abundance: .
d_gene: TRBD2
v_gene: TRBV4-1

CDR3nt: TGTGCCAGTAGTATCGCGGGACCCCCCGGGGAGACCCAGTACTTC
CDR3aa: CASSIAGPPGETQYF
j_gene: TRBJ2-5
len: 15
abundance: once
d_gene: .
v_gene: TRBV19

CDR3nt: TGCGCCAGCAGCCACCCCCAGGGGCTTGAAGCTTTCTTT
CDR3aa: CASSHPQGLEAFF
j_gene: TRBJ1-1
len: 13
abundance: .
d_gene: .
v_gene: TRBV4-1

CDR3nt: TGTGCCAGCAGGCCGTATGTCAGATCGAACACTGAAGCTTTCTTT
CDR3aa: CASRPYVRSNTEAFF
j_gene: TRBJ1-1
len: 15
abundance: .
d_gene: .
v_gene: TRBV27

CDR3nt: TGTGCCAGTAGTCTCTTTTCAGGGGGCCTTGGCTACACCTTC
CDR3aa: CASSLFSGGLGYTF
j_gene: TRBJ1-2
len: 14
abundance: once
d_gene: TRBD1
v_gene: TRBV19

CDR3nt: TGTGCCAGCAGCTTTTCAGGGCTCACTGAAGCTTTCTTT
CDR3aa: CASSFSGLTEAFF
j_gene: TRBJ1-1
len: 13
abundance: .
d_gene: .
v_gene: TRBV9

CDR3nt: TGTGCCAGCAGTTTTTCAGGGGGTACCTACGAGCAGTACTTC
CDR3aa: CASSFSGGTYEQYF
j_gene: TRBJ2-7
len: 14
abundance: .
d_gene: TRBD1
v_gene: TRBV27

CDR3nt: TGTGCCAGCAGTGAATCCCAGGACTCCTACAATGAGCAGTTCTTC
CDR3aa: CASSESQDSYNEQFF
j_gene: TRBJ2-1
len: 15
abundance: few
d_gene: .
v_gene: TRBV6-4

CDR3nt: TGCGCCAGCAGCTTGGCCCGAGAGGATACGCAGTATTTT
CDR3aa: CASSLAREDTQYF
j_gene: TRBJ2-3
len: 13
abundance: .
d_gene: .
v_gene: TRBV5-1

CDR3nt: TGTGCCAGCAGCGTAGACCCGGGAGCCTACAATGAGCAGTTCTTC
CDR3aa: CASSVDPGAYNEQFF
j_gene: TRBJ2-1
len: 15
abundance: .
d_gene: .
v_gene: TRBV9

CDR3nt: TGTGCCAGCAGCGTAGGACAACCCTACGAGCAGTACTTC
CDR3aa: CASSVGQPYEQYF
j_gene: TRBJ2-7
len: 13
abundance: .
d_gene: .
v_gene: TRBV5-6

CDR3nt: TGTGCCAGCAGCTTAGATTCTTCGGCCTACGAGCAGTACTTC
CDR3aa: CASSLDSSAYEQYF
j_gene: TRBJ2-7
len: 14
abundance: .
d_gene: .
v_gene: TRBV7-8

CDR3nt: TGTGCCAGCAGCCAGTTCTCGGGACAGGACTATGGCTACACCTTC
CDR3aa: CASSQFSGQDYGYTF
j_gene: TRBJ1-2
len: 15
abundance: .
d_gene: TRBD1
v_gene: TRBV11-2

CDR3nt: TGTGCCAGTAGTTATACTAGCGCTCCCACCTACGAGCAGTACTTC
CDR3aa: CASSYTSAPTYEQYF
j_gene: TRBJ2-7
len: 15
abundance: .
d_gene: TRBD2
v_gene: TRBV19

CDR3nt: TGTGCCAGCAGCTGGGGGACCGGGACTTACTACGAGCAGTACTTC
CDR3aa: CASSWGTGTYYEQYF
j_gene: TRBJ2-7
len: 15
abundance: .
d_gene: .
v_gene: TRBV5-8

CDR3nt: TGTGCCAGCAGCCAACAGGGCCTCTATGGCTACACCTTC
CDR3aa: CASSQQGLYGYTF
j_gene: TRBJ1-2
len: 13
abundance: .
d_gene: .
v_gene: TRBV27

CDR3nt: TGTGCCAGCAGTTCTATCTACGAGCAGTACTTC
CDR3aa: CASSSIYEQYF
j_gene: TRBJ2-7
len: 11
abundance: .
d_gene: .
v_gene: TRBV7-2